These 20 T cell receptor beta chains came from one sample sequenced in a study of T-cell memory formation after mild COVID-19. TCRdb reprocessed the 5' RACE reads with MiXCR, giving one entry per CDR3 protein. The sample includes 100,000 to 150,000 distinct CDR3 sequences, 15% to 20% seen only once; the top ten take 5.2%. The material sequenced was PBMCs or a T cell subset sorted from them (not recorded which). The receptors here all came from a man younger than 35 who had mild COVID-19 (a few samples of this study predate the infection). Cell type and time point are not known.

V and J are TRBV5-8 and TRBJ2-3; D possibly corresponds to TRBD2 (5 bases). The V end lost 5 bases, the J end lost 2 bases, and 12 bases lay between the germline ends. Germline CDR1 reads SGHTS; CDR2 reads YDEGEE. The CDR3 is 14 amino acids. CDR3 DNA sequence: TGTGCCAGCAGTTCCGGGGTCTACACAGATACGCAGTATTTT. Encoded protein: CASSSGVYTDTQYF.

The rearrangement links TRBV6-5 to TRBJ2-3, with D tentatively TRBD2 (6 bases). The CDR3 loop spans 14 amino acids. The germline V gene encodes CDR1 MNHEY and CDR2 SVGAGI. V shed 3 bases and J shed 4 bases, with 11 bases lying between them. In DNA, the CDR3 is TGTGCCAGCAGTTATTTGGGGGGTTCAGATACGCAGTATTTT. The encoded protein is CASSYLGGSDTQYF.

This clonotype came up a few times. The rearrangement joins TRBV29-1 to TRBJ1-2; D is uncertain. V lost 7 bases, J lost 3 bases, and 12 bases lay in between. CDR3 size: 12 residues. Germline CDR1 SQVTM, CDR2 ANQGSEA. The CDR3 protein is CSAAPGDYGYTF. The CDR3 coding sequence is TGCAGCGCCGCCCCGGGCGACTATGGCTACACCTTC.

This clonotype turned up a few times. The chain carries TRBV10-3 and TRBJ1-1, with D possibly TRBD1 on 5 matching bases. Germline values: CDR1 ENHRY, CDR2 SYGVKD. Trimming cost V 6 bases and J 5 bases, with 13 bases left between them. This CDR3 is 13 amino acids long. CDR3 nucleotide sequence: TGTGCCATCAGCCAGGGAGAGAAGACTGAAGCTTTCTTT. Translation: CAISQGEKTEAFF.

The V and J genes are TRBV5-1 and TRBJ1-6, with D possibly TRBD1 on 6 matching bases. CDR1 and CDR2 (germline): SGHRS, YFSETQ. Trimming took off 0 bases at V and 10 bases at J, with 11 bases between the two ends. The CDR3 extends over 14 amino acids. The CDR3 loop is CASSLDRVQSPLHF. In nucleotides, the CDR3 is TGCGCCAGCAGCTTGGACAGGGTGCAATCACCCCTCCACTTT.

This clonotype was picked up a small number of times. The rearrangement uses TRBV7-9 and TRBJ1-2; possible D gene TRBD1, 5 bases. The CDR3 consists of 12 residues. Germline V gene data show CDR1 as SEHNR and CDR2 as FQNEAQ (reference sequence). V shed 1 base and J shed 14 bases, with 14 bases lying between them. The CDR3 protein is CASSLDVGLRTF. The CDR3 coding sequence is TGTGCCAGCAGCTTAGACGTGGGACTCAGGACCTTC. Looking up the rest from reference TRBV7-9 and TRBJ1-2 gives the full variable domain: DTGVSQNPRHKITKRGQNVTFRCDPISEHNRLYWYRQTLGQGPEFLTYFQNEAQLEKSRLLSDRFSAERPKGSFSTLEIQRTEQGDSAMYLCASSLDVGLRTFGSGTRLTVV.

This chain connects TRBV2 to TRBJ2-3; D not certain. Trimming took 7 bases from V and 4 from J, leaving 12 bases between them. Germline V gives CDR1 SNHLY, CDR2 FYNNEI. The CDR3 extends over 13 amino acids. This chain's CDR3 is CASTRSVADTQYF. The CDR3 coding sequence is TGTGCCAGCACTCGCTCGGTCGCAGATACGCAGTATTTT.

The chain couples TRBV5-4 to TRBJ1-1, with D uncertain. Trimming removed 2 bases at V and 4 bases at J, with 21 bases between. Germline CDR1 SGHNT, CDR2 YYREEE (reference sequence). The CDR3 contains 17 residues. The CDR3 DNA follows: TGTGCCAGCAGCTTTGCCGGTTTAGAGGCGGGCGGCACTGAAGCTTTCTTT. It codes for CASSFAGLEAGGTEAFF.

The sample holds a few counts of this clonotype. The rearrangement uses TRBV7-2 and TRBJ2-4; D gene ambiguous. The CDR3 covers 13 residues. V was cut by 8 bases and J by 5 bases, with 13 bases left in between. The germline V gene has CDR1 SGHTA and CDR2 FQGNSA. In nucleotides, the CDR3 is TGTGCCAGCGCGGCAGCTCTACAAAACATTCAGTACTTC. Its translation is CASAAALQNIQYF. Full variable domain (rest looked up from reference TRBV7-2 and TRBJ2-4): GAGVSQSPSNKVTEKGKDVELRCDPISGHTALYWYRQSLGQGLEFLIYFQGNSAPDKSGLPSDRFSAERTGGSVSTLTIQRTQQEDSAVYLCASAAALQNIQYFGAGTRLSVL.

This clonotype was counted many times. The CDR3 loop reads CASSRTGAIETQYF. Written as DNA, the CDR3 is TGTGCCAGCAGCCGTACAGGGGCCATAGAGACCCAGTACTTC. The J gene is TRBJ2-5, the V gene TRBV28; 7 nucleotides line up with TRBD1. The germline CDR1 and CDR2 sequences are MDHEN and SYDVKM. V lost 6 bases to trimming and J lost 4 bases; unmatched junction nucleotides: 8. The CDR3 runs to 14 residues.

This clonotype showed up just a few times. The J gene is TRBJ2-7, the V gene TRBV5-1, with 12 nucleotides matching TRBD1. Germline CDR1 reads SGHRS; CDR2 reads YFSETQ. Trimming at V came to 3 bases and at J to 5 bases, leaving 6 bases not matched to a gene. The CDR3 is 15 residues long. The CDR3: CASSSSGTGGDEQYF. In nucleotides, the CDR3 is TGCGCCAGCAGCTCGTCCGGGACAGGGGGCGACGAGCAGTACTTC. The variable domain in full, completed from reference TRBV5-1 and TRBJ2-7, reads KAGVTQTPRYLIKTRGQQVTLSCSPISGHRSVSWYQQTPGQGLQFLFEYFSETQRNKGNFPGRFSGRQFSNSRSEMNVSTLELGDSALYLCASSSSGTGGDEQYFGPGTRLTVT.

The chain has TRBV7-3 and TRBJ2-3; D is unclear. V gave up 1 base and J gave up 4 bases, with 12 bases separating them. The CDR3 sequence is 15 residues long. Looked up from germline, CDR1 is SGHTA and CDR2 is FQGTGA. The CDR3 DNA reads as TGTGCCAGCAGCTTAAAGGGCAGGAGAGCAGATACGCAGTATTTT. Translation: CASSLKGRRADTQYF.

This chain uses TRBV7-2 with TRBJ2-5, with a tentative D call TRBD2 (6 bases). CDR3 length: 11 amino acids. V was trimmed by 5 bases and J by 7 bases, leaving 8 bases between them. CDR1 is SGHTA, CDR2 FQGNSA, per germline. The CDR3 DNA reads as TGTGCCAGCAGCCCCGGGGGGACCCAGTACTTC. Its translation: CASSPGGTQYF.

The chain recombines TRBV5-1 with TRBJ1-2, with TRBD1 as a possible D gene (5 bases). This CDR3 is 13 amino acids long. V lost 4 bases to trimming and J lost 7 bases, with 14 bases between them. The germline V gene encodes CDR1 SGHRS and CDR2 YFSETQ. The CDR3 loop is CASSPAGGTGYTF. As DNA, the CDR3 is TGCGCCAGCAGCCCCGCTGGGGGTACTGGCTACACCTTC.

This clonotype occurred a few times. V is TRBV20-1 and J is TRBJ2-3; D unclear. The ends were cut back, 6 bases at V and 6 bases at J, with 13 bases in the middle. Per germline, CDR1 DFQATT and CDR2 SNEGSKA (reference sequence). This CDR3 has 12 residues. This chain's CDR3 is CSAQKPADTQYF. The CDR3 bases are TGCAGTGCCCAGAAGCCCGCGGATACGCAGTATTTT.

The gene calls are TRBV6-2 or TRBV6-3 and TRBJ2-7, with 9 bases lining up with TRBD1. CDR1 is MNHEY and CDR2 is SVGEGT in the germline V gene. V lost 7 bases and J lost 0; bases outside the gene matches: 10. The CDR3 is 16 residues long. The CDR3 region has the DNA TGTGCCAGCACCTACAACCGGGACAGGGACTCCTACGAGCAGTACGTC. Translation gives CASTYNRDRDSYEQYV.

The chain is built from TRBV5-1 and TRBJ2-3; the D gene is possibly TRBD1 (7 bases). Germline V gene data show CDR1 as SGHRS and CDR2 as YFSETQ. The CDR3 loop spans 15 amino acids. V lost 4 bases and J 3 bases, leaving 15 bases between the germline ends. CDR3 in DNA: TGCGCCAGCAGCAGACAGGGAGGTGGGACAGATACGCAGTATTTT. Translating gives CASSRQGGGTDTQYF.

Ten or more counts support this clonotype. The genes are TRBV7-8 and TRBJ2-7; either TRBD1 or TRBD2 may supply D (5 bases each). With 5 bases removed from V and 0 bases from J, the gap between germline ends came to 8 bases. Germline V CDR1 and CDR2: SGHVS, FQNEAQ. The CDR3 has 13 residues. The DNA of the CDR3 is TGTGCCAGCAGCGAGGGACCCTCCTACGAGCAGTACTTC. This sequence encodes CASSEGPSYEQYF.

The chain combines TRBV2 with TRBJ2-3; no reliable D call. V lost 1 base, J lost 3 bases, and 14 bases lay in between. The length of the CDR3 is 16 residues. Germline V gene sequence: CDR1 SNHLY, CDR2 FYNNEI. CDR3 residues: CASSEVISPNTDTQYF. Written as DNA, the CDR3 is TGTGCCAGCAGTGAAGTTATTAGCCCTAATACAGATACGCAGTATTTT.

This chain links TRBV11-2 with TRBJ2-7; D call uncertain. Germline V gene data show CDR1 as SGHAT and CDR2 as FQNNGV. The CDR3 runs 14 residues. V lost 5 bases and J lost 1, with 12 bases in between. The CDR3 sequence is CASSLSQPSYEQYV. For the CDR3, the DNA is TGTGCCAGCAGCCTGTCCCAACCATCCTACGAGCAGTACGTC.